The source of this T cell receptor (beta chain) is a study of technical replicates of blood from a handful of donors (dated by TCRdb to 2016 to 2017). Library generation was performed with the immunoSEQ multiplex PCR assay. TCRdb took over this immuneACCESS table, retaining in-frame rearrangements with V and J assigned. Such tables are incomplete; in checked studies, under half of the missing clones stem from an unresolved V gene, and the remainder is unexplained. Within this sample are about 100,000 clones, with 95% of them counted one time only. The top ten clonotypes cover around 0.35% of the sample. Trimming leaves V shorter by 8 bases and J shorter by 0 bases, with the junction holding 12 bases beyond the gene matches. Inclusive of the bounding cysteine and phenylalanine, the CDR3 is 16 residues long. Only the CDR3 region is kept as DNA, spanning 48 bases read in frame from base 1. In the germline V gene, CDR1 corresponds to SGHDT and CDR2 to YYEEEE.

As to this clone: Its antigen remains undetermined. It has no much larger one-base neighbor in the sample; base qualities were not kept.

Sequencing used T cells isolated from PBMCs. The chain is encoded by TRBV5-6 joined to TRBJ1-1, with 8 bases aligning to TRBD1. This TCR derives from a human donor in good health. The nucleotide sequence is given as TGTGCCAGTTCTCCGGAGCAGGGGGCTATGAACACTGAAGCTTTCTTT. It encodes CASSPEQGAMNTEAFF.